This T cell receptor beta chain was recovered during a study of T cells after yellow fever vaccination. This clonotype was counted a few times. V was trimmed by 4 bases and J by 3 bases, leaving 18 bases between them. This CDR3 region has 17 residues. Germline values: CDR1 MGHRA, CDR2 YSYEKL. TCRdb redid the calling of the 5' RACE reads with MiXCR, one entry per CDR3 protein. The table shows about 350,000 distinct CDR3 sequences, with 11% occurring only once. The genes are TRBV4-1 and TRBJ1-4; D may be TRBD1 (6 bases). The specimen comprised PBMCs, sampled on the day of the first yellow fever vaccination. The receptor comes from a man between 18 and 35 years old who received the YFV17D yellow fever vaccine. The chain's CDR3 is CASSPLLKGVSNEKLFF. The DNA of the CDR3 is TGCGCCAGCAGCCCTCTCTTAAAGGGGGTATCTAATGAAAAACTGTTTTTT.